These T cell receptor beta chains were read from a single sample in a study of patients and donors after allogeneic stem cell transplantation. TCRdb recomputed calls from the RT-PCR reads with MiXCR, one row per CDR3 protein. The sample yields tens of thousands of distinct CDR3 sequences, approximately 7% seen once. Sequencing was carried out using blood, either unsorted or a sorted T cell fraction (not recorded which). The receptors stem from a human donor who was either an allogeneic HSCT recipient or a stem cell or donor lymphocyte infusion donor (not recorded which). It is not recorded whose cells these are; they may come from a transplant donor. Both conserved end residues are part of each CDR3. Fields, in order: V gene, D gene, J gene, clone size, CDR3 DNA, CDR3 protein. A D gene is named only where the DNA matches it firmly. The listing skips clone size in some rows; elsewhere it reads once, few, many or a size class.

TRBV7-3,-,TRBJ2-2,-,TGTGCCAGCAGCTTAAACAGGGTCATGGGCACCGGGGAGCTGTTTTTT,CASSLNRVMGTGELFF
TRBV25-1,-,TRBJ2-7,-,TGTGCCAGCAGTGCCTCCGGGACTTATGGCTACGAGCAGTACTTC,CASSASGTYGYEQYF
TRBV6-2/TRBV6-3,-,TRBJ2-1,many,TGTGCCAGCAGCTTATCCCAGGACAATGAGCAGTTCTTC,CASSLSQDNEQFF
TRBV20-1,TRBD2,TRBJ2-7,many,TGCAGTGCTAGAAGTCGACTAGCGGGGGGCCACTACGAGCAGTACTTC,CSARSRLAGGHYEQYF
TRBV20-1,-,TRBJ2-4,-,TGCAGTGCTAGACCTGGGGAACAGGGAAGGGACATTCAGTACTTC,CSARPGEQGRDIQYF
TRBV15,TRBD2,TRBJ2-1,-,TGTGCCACCAGCAGAGAACTAGCGGGAGCTTCCTACAATGAGCAGATCTTC,CATSRELAGASYNEQIF
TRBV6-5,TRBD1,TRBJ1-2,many,TGTGCCAGCAGTTCCCAGACAGGGGGTGGCTACACCTTC,CASSSQTGGGYTF
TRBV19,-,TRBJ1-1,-,TGTGCCAGTAGTATAGGGGGGAGCGAAGCTTTCTTT,CASSIGGSEAFF
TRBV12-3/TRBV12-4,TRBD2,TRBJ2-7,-,TGTGCCAGCAGTTTCGTAGCGGGTTACCCCTACGAGCAGTACTTC,CASSFVAGYPYEQYF
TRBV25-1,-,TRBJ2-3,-,TGTGCCAGCAGTTCTAATTTCCCTTTCACAGATACGCAGTATTTT,CASSSNFPFTDTQYF
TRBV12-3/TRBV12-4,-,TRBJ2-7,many,TGTGCCAGCAGTTTGGGGGTCTCCTACGAGCAGTACTTC,CASSLGVSYEQYF
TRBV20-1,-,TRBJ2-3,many,TGCAGTGCTAGCCCCTGGGGGCCAGATACGCAGTATTTT,CSASPWGPDTQYF
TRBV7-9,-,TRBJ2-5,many,TGTGCCAGCAGCTTACGGGACTACCAAGAGACCCAGTACTTC,CASSLRDYQETQYF
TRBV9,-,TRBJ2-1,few,TGTGCCAGCAGCTTACAGATAGATGATGAGCAGTTCTTC,CASSLQIDDEQFF
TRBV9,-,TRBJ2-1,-,TGTGCCAGCAGCCCCAGGACTTTCACGGGCAATGAGCAGTTCTTC,CASSPRTFTGNEQFF
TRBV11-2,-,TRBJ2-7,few,TGTGCCAGCAGCTTAATGGGTGGCGAGCAGTACTTC,CASSLMGGEQYF
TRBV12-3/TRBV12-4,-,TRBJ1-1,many,TGTGCCAGCAGTTTACAAGGGAACACTGAAGCTTTCTTT,CASSLQGNTEAFF
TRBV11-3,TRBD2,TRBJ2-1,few,TGTGCCAGCAGCTTACCCCCGGGACTAGCGGGAGAGGGGGGCTACAATGAGCAGTTCTTC,CASSLPPGLAGEGGYNEQFF
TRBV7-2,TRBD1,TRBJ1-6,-,TGTGCCAGCAGACCCCCGGGACAGAGAAATTCACCCCTCCACTTT,CASRPPGQRNSPLHF
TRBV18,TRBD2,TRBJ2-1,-,TGTGCCAGCTCACTAGCTCTAGCGGGAGGGAACAATGAGCAGTTCTTC,CASSLALAGGNNEQFF
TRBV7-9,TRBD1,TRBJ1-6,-,TGTGCCAGCAGCTTAGAGATGGGCGCTACAGGGGGTGGAAATTCACCCCTCCACTTT,CASSLEMGATGGGNSPLHF
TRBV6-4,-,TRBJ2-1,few,TGTGCCAGCAGTGAGGATGGCGGACCCTACAATGAGCAGTTCTTC,CASSEDGGPYNEQFF
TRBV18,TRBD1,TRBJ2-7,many,TGTGCCAGCTCACGTTCGACAGGGGGCTTGGAGTTCTACGAGCAGTACTTC,CASSRSTGGLEFYEQYF
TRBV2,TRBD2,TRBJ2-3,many,TGTGCCAGCAGTGAACTGATGACTAGCGGGAGGGATACGCAGTATTTT,CASSELMTSGRDTQYF
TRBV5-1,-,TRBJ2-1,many,TGCGCCAGCAGCCTGAGGGCAGGGGTCAATGAGCAGTTCTTC,CASSLRAGVNEQFF
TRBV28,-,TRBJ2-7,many,TGTGCCAGCAGTTCAACGGGAGAAGGTCCCTACGAGCAGTACTTC,CASSSTGEGPYEQYF
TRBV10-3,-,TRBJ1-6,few,TGTGCCATCAGTGAGTCGAGGTACAGGCTTAATTCACCCCTCCACTTT,CAISESRYRLNSPLHF
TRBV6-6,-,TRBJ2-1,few,TGTGCCAGCAGTCACCAACAGGCCTCCAATGAGCAGTTCTTC,CASSHQQASNEQFF
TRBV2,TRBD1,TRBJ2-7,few,TGTGCCAGCAGTACAGGGGTCCCCGCCTACGAGCAGTACTTC,CASSTGVPAYEQYF
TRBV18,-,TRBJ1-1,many,TGTGCCAGCTCACCACGTCTTTTGGGTGAAGCTTTCTTT,CASSPRLLGEAFF
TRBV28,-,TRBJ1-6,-,TGTGCCAGCACCCACGATTCAACAGAGGCTAATTCACCCCTCCACTTT,CASTHDSTEANSPLHF
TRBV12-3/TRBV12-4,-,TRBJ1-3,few,TGTGCCAGCAGTTTGGAGGGAGGGGGAGGCACCATATATTTT,CASSLEGGGGTIYF
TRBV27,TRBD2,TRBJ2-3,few,TGTGCCAGCAGGCCACTAGCGGGAACAGATACGCAGTATTTT,CASRPLAGTDTQYF
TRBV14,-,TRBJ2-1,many,TGTGCCAGCAGCCAGTTTTACAGTGTCTCCTACAATGAGCAGTTCTTC,CASSQFYSVSYNEQFF
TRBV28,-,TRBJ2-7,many,TGTGCCAGCAGTTACCCTGTGGACGAGCAGTACTTC,CASSYPVDEQYF
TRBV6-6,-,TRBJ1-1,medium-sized,TGTGCCAGCAGACCACATGACAGGACCCTCAACACTGAAGCTTTCTTT,CASRPHDRTLNTEAFF
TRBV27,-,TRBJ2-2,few,TGTGCCAGCAGCCGCCCGGTTCGGGACAAGAAAGCCACCGGGGAGCTGTTTTTT,CASSRPVRDKKATGELFF
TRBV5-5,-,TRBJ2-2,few,TGTGCCAGCAGCTTCGGAGGGAGAACCACCGGGGAGCTGTTTTTT,CASSFGGRTTGELFF
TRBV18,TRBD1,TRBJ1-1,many,TGTGCCAGCTCACCAGGACAGGACACTGAAGCTTTCTTT,CASSPGQDTEAFF
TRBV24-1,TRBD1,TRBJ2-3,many,TGTGCCACCAGTGATGACCTAGGGGGCGGCCCCACAGATACGCAGTATTTT,CATSDDLGGGPTDTQYF
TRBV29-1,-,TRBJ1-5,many,TGCAGCGTTGCTACTGCATCGAGCAATCAGCCCCAGCATTTT,CSVATASSNQPQHF
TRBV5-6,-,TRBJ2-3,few,TGTGCCAGCAGCTTGGGGTCGTGGTTAGAGGCAGATACGCAGTATTTT,CASSLGSWLEADTQYF
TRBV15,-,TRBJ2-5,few,TGTGCCACCAGCAGAGATCCGGGGAGCGGGGAGACCCAGTACTTC,CATSRDPGSGETQYF
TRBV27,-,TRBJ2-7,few,TGTGCCAGCAGTGACGACAGTGCCCTCGAGCAGTACTTC,CASSDDSALEQYF
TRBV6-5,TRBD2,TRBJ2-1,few,TGTGCCAGCAGTTACTCGATTAGCACTAGCGTCCCACCCTCCTACAATGAGCAGTTCTTC,CASSYSISTSVPPSYNEQFF
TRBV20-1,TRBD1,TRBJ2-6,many,TGCAGTGCTAGATCCATTACAGGGGGAATAGCTGGGGCCAACGTCCTGACTTTC,CSARSITGGIAGANVLTF
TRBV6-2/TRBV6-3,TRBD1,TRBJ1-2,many,TGTGCCAGCAGGGACAGGACTGACGCTAGCTATGGCTACACCTTC,CASRDRTDASYGYTF
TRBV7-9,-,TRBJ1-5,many,TGTGCCAGCAGCTTTTCGGCATACCCCAATCAGCCCCAGCATTTT,CASSFSAYPNQPQHF
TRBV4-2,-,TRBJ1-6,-,TGTGCCAGCAGCCAAGACAGGCGGAGTTCACCCCTCCACTTT,CASSQDRRSSPLHF
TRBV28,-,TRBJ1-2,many,TGTGCCAGCAGTTCATCGGCAGGGTTCGACGGCTACACCTTC,CASSSSAGFDGYTF
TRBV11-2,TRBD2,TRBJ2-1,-,TGTGCCAGCAGCTTAGTTCGCGGGAGAATCAATGAGCAGTTCTTC,CASSLVRGRINEQFF
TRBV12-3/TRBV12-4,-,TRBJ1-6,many,TGTGCCAGCAGTCCTCACAGGAGCTCCTATAATTCACCCCTCCACTTT,CASSPHRSSYNSPLHF
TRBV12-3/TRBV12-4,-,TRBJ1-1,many,TGTGCCAGCAACCCAGGGACAAACACTGAAGCTTTCTTT,CASNPGTNTEAFF
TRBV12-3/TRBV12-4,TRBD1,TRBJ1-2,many,TGTGCCAGCAGTTTAGCGTTTGGGGACAGGTCCCTCTATGGCTACACCTTC,CASSLAFGDRSLYGYTF
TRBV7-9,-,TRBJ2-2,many,TGTGCCAGCAGCGACAGGCCGCAGTGGGGCGGGGAGCTGTTTTTT,CASSDRPQWGGELFF
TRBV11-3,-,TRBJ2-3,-,TGTGCCAGCAGCTTAGTAATCTGGGGTGGATCAGATACGCAGTATTTT,CASSLVIWGGSDTQYF
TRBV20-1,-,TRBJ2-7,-,TGCAGTGCTACCGCGGCGGAGCAGTACTTC,CSATAAEQYF